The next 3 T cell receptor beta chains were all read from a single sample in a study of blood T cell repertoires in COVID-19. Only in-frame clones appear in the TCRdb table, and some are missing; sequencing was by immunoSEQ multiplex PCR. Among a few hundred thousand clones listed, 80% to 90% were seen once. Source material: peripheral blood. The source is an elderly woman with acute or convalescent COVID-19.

CDR3 loop: CASSQVSQDTNYGYTF. In nucleotides, the CDR3 is TGTGCCAGCAGCCAAGTTTCACAAGATACTAACTATGGCTACACCTTC. This sequence joins TRBV3-1 (or the pseudogene TRBV3-2) and TRBJ1-2; no firm D call. This CDR3 has 16 amino acids. Deletions cut 1 base from V and 0 bases from J, with 12 bases between. Germline V gene lookup returns CDR1 LGHDT and CDR2 YNNKEL (reference sequence).

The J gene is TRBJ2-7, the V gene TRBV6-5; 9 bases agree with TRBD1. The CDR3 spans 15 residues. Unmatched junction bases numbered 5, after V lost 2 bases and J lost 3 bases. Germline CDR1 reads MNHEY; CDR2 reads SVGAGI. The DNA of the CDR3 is TGTGCCAGCAGTTACCCGGGACAGGGTCGCTACGAGCAGTACTTC. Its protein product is CASSYPGQGRYEQYF.

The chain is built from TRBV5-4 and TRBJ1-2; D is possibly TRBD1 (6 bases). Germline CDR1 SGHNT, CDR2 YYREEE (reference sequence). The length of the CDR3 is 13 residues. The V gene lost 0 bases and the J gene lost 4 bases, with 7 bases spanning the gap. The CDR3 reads CASSLGQVYGYTF. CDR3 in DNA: TGTGCCAGCAGCTTGGGACAGGTCTATGGCTACACCTTC.